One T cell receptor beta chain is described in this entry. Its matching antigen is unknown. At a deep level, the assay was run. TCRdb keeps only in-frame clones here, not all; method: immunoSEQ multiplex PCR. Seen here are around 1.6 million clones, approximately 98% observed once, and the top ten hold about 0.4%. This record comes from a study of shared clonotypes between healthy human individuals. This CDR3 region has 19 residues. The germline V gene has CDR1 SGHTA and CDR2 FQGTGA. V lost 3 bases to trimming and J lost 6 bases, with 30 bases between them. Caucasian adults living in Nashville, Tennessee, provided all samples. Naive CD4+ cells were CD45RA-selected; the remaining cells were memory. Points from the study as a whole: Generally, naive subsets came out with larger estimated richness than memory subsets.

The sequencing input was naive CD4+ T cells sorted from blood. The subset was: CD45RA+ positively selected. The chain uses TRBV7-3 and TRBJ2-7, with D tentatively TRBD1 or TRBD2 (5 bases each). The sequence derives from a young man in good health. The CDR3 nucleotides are TGTGCCAGCAGCTTTCTACCCGGATCGGGACCTAACTCAATTGGCGAGCAGTACTTC. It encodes CASSFLPGSGPNSIGEQYF.